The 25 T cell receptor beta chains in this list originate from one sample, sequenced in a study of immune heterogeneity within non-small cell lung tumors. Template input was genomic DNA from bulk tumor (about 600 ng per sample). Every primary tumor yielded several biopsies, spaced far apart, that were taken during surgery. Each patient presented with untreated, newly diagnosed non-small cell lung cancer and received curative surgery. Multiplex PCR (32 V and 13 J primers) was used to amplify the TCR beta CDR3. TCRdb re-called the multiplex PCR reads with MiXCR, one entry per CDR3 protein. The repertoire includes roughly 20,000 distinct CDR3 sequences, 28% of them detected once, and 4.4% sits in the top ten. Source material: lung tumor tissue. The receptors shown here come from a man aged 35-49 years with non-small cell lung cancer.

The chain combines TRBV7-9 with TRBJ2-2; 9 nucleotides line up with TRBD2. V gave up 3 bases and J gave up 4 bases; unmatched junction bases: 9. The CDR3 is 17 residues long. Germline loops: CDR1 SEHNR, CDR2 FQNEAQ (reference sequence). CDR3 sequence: CASSFSIQREVTGELFF. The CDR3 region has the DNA TGTGCCAGCAGCTTTTCGATCCAGCGGGAGGTCACCGGGGAGCTGTTTTTT. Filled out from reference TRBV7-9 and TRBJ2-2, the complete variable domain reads DTGVSQNPRHKITKRGQNVTFRCDPISEHNRLYWYRQTLGQGPEFLTYFQNEAQLEKSRLLSDRFSAERPKGSFSTLEIQRTEQGDSAMYLCASSFSIQREVTGELFFGEGSRLTVL.

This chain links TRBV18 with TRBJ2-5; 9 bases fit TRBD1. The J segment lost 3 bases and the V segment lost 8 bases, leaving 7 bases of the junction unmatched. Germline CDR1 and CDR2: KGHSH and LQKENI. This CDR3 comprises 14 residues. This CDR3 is CASNQQGAEETQYF. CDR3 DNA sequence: TGTGCCAGCAACCAACAGGGGGCGGAAGAGACCCAGTACTTC.

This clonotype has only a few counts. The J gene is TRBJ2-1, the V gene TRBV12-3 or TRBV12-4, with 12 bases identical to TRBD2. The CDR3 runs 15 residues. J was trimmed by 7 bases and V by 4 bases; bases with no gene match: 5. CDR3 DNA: TGTGCCAGCAGTTCCTCTAGCGGGAGGGGGAATGAGCAGTTCTTC. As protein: CASSSSSGRGNEQFF.

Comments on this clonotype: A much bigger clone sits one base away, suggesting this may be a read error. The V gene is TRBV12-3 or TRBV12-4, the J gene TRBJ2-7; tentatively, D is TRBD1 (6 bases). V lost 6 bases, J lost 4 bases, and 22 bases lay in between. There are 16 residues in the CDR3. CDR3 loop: CASSLLVGERGYEQYF. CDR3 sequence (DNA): TGTGCCAGCAGCCTCCTAGTGGGAGAAAGGGGGTACGAGCAGTACTTC.

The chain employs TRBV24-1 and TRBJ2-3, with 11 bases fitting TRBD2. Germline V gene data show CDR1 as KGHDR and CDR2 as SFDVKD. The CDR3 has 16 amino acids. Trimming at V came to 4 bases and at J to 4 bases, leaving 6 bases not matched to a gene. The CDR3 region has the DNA TGTGCCACCAGTGAACGACTAGCGGGAAGAGCAGATACGCAGTATTTT. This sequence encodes CATSERLAGRADTQYF.

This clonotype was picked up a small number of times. The CDR3 region has the DNA TGTGCCATCAGCCCCGGGAGGGAGGGGAATGGCTACACCTTC. This gives the protein CAISPGREGNGYTF. The rearrangement joins TRBV10-3 to TRBJ1-2, with D possibly matching TRBD1 (5 bases). V was trimmed by 6 bases and J by 6 bases, leaving 17 bases between them. The CDR3 has 14 amino acids. Looked up from germline, CDR1 is ENHRY and CDR2 is SYGVKD.

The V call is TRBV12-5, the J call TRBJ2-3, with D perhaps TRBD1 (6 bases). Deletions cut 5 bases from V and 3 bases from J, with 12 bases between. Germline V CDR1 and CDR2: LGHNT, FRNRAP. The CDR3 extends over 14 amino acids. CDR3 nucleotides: TGTGCTAGTGGTCAAAGGCAGGGGACAGATACGCAGTATTTT. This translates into CASGQRQGTDTQYF.

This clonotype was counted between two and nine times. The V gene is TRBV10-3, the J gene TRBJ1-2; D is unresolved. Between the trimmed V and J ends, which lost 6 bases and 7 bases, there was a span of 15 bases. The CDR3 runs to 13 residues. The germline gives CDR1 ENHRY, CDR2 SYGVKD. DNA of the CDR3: TGTGCCATCAGAGGACGCACTACCGCTGGCTACACCTTC. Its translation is CAIRGRTTAGYTF.

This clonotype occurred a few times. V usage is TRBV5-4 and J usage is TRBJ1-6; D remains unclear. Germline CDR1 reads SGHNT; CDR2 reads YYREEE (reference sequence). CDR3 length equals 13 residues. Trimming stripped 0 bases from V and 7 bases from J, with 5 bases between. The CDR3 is CASSLVGNSPLHF. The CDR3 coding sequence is TGTGCCAGCAGCTTGGTTGGGAATTCACCCCTCCACTTT.

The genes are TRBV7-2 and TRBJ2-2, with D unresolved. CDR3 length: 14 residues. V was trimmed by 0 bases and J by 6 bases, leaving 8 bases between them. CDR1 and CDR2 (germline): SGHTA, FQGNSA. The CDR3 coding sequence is TGTGCCAGCAGCTTAGCTAGGTTATCCGGGGAGCTGTTTTTT. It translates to CASSLARLSGELFF.

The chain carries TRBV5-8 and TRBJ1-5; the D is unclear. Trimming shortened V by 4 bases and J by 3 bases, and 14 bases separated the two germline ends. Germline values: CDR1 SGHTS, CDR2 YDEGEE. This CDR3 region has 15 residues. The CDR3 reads CASSLSSGNNQPQHF. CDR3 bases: TGTGCCAGCAGCCTGAGTAGCGGTAACAATCAGCCCCAGCATTTT. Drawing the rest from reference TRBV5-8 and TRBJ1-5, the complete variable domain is EAGVTQSPTHLIKTRGQQATLRCSPISGHTSVYWYQQALGLGLQFLLWYDEGEERNRGNFPPRFSGRQFPNYSSELNVNALELEDSALYLCASSLSSGNNQPQHFGDGTRLSIL.

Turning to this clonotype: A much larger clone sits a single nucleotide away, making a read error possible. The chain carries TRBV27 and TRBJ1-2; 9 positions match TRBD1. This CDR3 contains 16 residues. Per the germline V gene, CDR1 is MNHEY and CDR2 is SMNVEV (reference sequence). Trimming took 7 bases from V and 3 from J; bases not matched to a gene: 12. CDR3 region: CASKGTGRLWDYGYTF. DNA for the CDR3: TGTGCCAGCAAAGGGACAGGGAGGTTGTGGGACTATGGCTACACCTTC.

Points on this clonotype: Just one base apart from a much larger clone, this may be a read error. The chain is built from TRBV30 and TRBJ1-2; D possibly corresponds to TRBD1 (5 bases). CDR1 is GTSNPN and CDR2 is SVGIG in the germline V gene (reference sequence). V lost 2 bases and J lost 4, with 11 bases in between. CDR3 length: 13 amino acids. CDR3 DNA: TGTGCCTGGAGTAGAGGAAGGGGCTATGGCTACACCTTC. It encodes CAWSRGRGYGYTF.

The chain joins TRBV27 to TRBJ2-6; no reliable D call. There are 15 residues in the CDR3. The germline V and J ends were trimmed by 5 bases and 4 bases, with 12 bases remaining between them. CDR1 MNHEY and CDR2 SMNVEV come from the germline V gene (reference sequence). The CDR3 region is CASSPQLQGANVLTF. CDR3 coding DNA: TGTGCCAGCAGTCCCCAGCTTCAGGGGGCCAACGTCCTGACTTTC.

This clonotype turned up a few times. The CDR3 loop is CASSLNTGELFF. DNA for the CDR3: TGTGCCAGCAGTCTCAACACCGGGGAGCTGTTTTTT. This chain joins TRBV12-3 or TRBV12-4 and TRBJ2-2; D gene ambiguous. The CDR3 extends over 12 amino acids. Trimming removed 5 bases from V and 2 bases from J, with 3 bases in between.

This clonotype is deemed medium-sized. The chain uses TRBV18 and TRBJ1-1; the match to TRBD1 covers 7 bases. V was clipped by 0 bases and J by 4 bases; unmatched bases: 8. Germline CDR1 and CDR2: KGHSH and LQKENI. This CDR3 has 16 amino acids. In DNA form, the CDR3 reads TGTGCCAGCTCACCACCGGGTAGGGGGCTGAGCACTGAAGCTTTCTTT. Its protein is CASSPPGRGLSTEAFF.

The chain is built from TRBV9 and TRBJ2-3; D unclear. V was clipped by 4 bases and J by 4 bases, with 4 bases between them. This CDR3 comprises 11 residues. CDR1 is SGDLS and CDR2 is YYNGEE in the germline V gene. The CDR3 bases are TGTGCCAGCAGCTCGTCAGATACGCAGTATTTT. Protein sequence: CASSSSDTQYF.

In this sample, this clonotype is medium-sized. Here the CDR3 DNA reads TGTGCCAGCAGCTTTCCGGGGACATTGCTGGAGCAGTACTTC. Its protein product is CASSFPGTLLEQYF. The V and J genes are TRBV11-2 and TRBJ2-7; perhaps TRBD1 as D (6 bases). Germline values: CDR1 SGHAT, CDR2 FQNNGV. This CDR3 region has 14 residues. V gave up 3 bases and J gave up 7 bases, with 16 bases separating them.

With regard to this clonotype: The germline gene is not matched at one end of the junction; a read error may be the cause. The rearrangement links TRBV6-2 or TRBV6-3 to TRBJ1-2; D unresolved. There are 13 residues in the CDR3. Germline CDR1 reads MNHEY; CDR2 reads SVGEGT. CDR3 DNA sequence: TGTGCCAGCACGAGAGCAGTTGGCTATGGCTACAACTTC. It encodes CASTRAVGYGYNF.

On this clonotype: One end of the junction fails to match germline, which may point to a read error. The CDR3 DNA follows: TGCAGTGCTAGAGGGGACAGGGGTTGGCTGAACACTCAAGCTTTCTTT. Its translation: CSARGDRGWLNTQAFF. V and J are TRBV20-1 and TRBJ1-1; 10 bases are a match to TRBD1. CDR3 length: 16 amino acids. CDR1 and CDR2 (germline): DFQATT, SNEGSKA (reference sequence).

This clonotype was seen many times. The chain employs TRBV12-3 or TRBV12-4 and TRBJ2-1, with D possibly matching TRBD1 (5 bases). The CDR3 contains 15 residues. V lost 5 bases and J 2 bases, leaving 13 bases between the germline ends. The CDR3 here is CASSLGQGAYNEQFF. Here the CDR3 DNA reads TGTGCCAGCAGTCTAGGGCAGGGTGCCTACAATGAGCAGTTCTTC.

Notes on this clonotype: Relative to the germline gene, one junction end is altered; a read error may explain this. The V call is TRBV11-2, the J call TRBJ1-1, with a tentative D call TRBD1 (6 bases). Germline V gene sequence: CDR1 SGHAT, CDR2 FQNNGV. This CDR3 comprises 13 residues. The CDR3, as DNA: TGTGCCAGCAGCTTAACAGGGTCCACTGAAGCTTTATTT. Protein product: CASSLTGSTEALF.

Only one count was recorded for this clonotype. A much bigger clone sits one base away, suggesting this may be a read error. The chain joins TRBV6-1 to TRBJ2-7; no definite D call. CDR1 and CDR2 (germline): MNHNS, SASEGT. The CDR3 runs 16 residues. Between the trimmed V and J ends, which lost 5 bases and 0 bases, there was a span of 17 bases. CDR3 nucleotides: TGTGCCAGCAGTCCACAACACCTCCCCAGCTCCTACGAGCAGTACTTC. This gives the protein CASSPQHLPSSYEQYF.

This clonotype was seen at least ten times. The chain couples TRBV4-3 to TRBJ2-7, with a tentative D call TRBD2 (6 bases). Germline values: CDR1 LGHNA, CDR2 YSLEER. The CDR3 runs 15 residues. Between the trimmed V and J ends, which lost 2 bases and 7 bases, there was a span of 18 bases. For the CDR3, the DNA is TGCGCCAGCAGCCAACGGGACCTCCCGGGGGAGGAGCAGTACTTC. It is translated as CASSQRDLPGEEQYF.

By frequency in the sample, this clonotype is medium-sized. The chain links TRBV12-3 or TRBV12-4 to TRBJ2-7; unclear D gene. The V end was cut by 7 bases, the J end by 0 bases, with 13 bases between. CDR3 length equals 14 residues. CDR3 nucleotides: TGTGCCAGCACCGCCGCACTAAGCTCCTACGAGCAGTACTTC. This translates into CASTAALSSYEQYF.